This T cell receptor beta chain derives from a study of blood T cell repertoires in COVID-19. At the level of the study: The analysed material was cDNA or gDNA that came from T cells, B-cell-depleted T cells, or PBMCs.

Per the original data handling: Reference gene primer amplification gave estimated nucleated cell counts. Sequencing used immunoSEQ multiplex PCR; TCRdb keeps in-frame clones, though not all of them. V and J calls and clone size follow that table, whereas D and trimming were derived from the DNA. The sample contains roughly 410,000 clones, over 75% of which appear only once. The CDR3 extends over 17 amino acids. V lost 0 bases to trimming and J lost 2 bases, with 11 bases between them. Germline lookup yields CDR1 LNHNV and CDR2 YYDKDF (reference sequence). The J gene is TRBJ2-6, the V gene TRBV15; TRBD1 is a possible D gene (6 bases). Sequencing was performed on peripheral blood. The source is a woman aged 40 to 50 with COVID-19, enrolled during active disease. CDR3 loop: CATSRDLKGAGANVLTF. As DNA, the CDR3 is TGTGCCACCAGCAGAGACTTAAAGGGGGCTGGGGCCAACGTCCTGACTTTC.